A single sample is the source of the 14 T cell receptor beta chains below, sequenced in a study of Graves' ophthalmopathy and Graves' hyperthyroidism. RNA transcripts were the source from which TCR beta CDR3 regions were amplified. HTBI primers were employed in first-round RT-PCR, then a second-round multiplex PCR followed. One entry per CDR3 protein results from TCRdb running MiXCR on the multiplex PCR reads. The sample has about 1.2 million distinct CDR3 sequences; 35% to 40% are singletons. The sequencing input was peripheral blood or thyroid tissue (not recorded which). The source of these receptors is an adult man with Graves' hyperthyroidism.

The genes are TRBV7-3 and TRBJ2-2; 8 positions agree with TRBD2. The trim removed 4 bases at V and 3 bases at J, leaving 4 bases unmatched. Germline CDR1 SGHTA, CDR2 FQGTGA. The CDR3 covers 15 residues. CDR3 region: CASSSGLAYTGELFF. CDR3 DNA: TGTGCCAGCAGCTCCGGACTAGCCTACACCGGGGAGCTGTTTTTT.

This clonotype was observed at least ten times. The J gene is TRBJ1-2, the V gene TRBV7-9, with 7 positions matching TRBD1. Germline CDR1 and CDR2: SEHNR and FQNEAQ (reference sequence). J gave up 0 bases and V 7 bases, and 11 bases lay outside the gene matches. The CDR3 is made up of 16 amino acids. CDR3 protein: CASILGQPDTNYGYTF. The CDR3 DNA reads as TGTGCCAGCATCTTGGGACAGCCGGATACTAACTATGGCTACACCTTC.

This clonotype turned up a few times. V is TRBV11-2 and J is TRBJ1-6; no definite D call. Germline CDR1 is SGHAT and CDR2 is FQNNGV. V lost 3 bases to trimming and J lost 5 bases, with 11 bases between them. CDR3 length equals 15 residues. The CDR3 is CASSFRQQDNSPLHF. The CDR3 coding sequence is TGTGCCAGCAGCTTCCGGCAGCAAGATAATTCACCCCTCCACTTT.

This clonotype was seen a few times. The V call is TRBV12-3 or TRBV12-4, the J call TRBJ1-6; D is uncertain. The CDR3 has 14 residues. Between the trimmed V and J ends, which lost 1 base and 8 bases, there was a span of 9 bases. The CDR3 nucleotides read TGTGCCAGCAGTTTAGACAATTCGGATTCACCCCTCCACTTT. It translates to CASSLDNSDSPLHF.

This clonotype was recorded at least ten times. This rearrangement joins TRBV7-9 to TRBJ1-5; tentative D call: TRBD1 (5 bases). This CDR3 is 13 amino acids long. Trimming cost V 7 bases and J 2 bases, with 9 bases left between them. The germline CDR1 and CDR2 sequences are SEHNR and FQNEAQ (reference sequence). The chain's CDR3 is CASKRDGNQPQHF. In DNA, the CDR3 is TGTGCCAGCAAGAGGGACGGCAATCAGCCCCAGCATTTT. The full variable domain, completed using reference TRBV7-9 and TRBJ1-5, is DTGVSQNPRHKITKRGQNVTFRCDPISEHNRLYWYRQTLGQGPEFLTYFQNEAQLEKSRLLSDRFSAERPKGSFSTLEIQRTEQGDSAMYLCASKRDGNQPQHFGDGTRLSIL.

V usage is TRBV5-1 and J usage is TRBJ1-1, with 8 bases matching TRBD1. Trimming took 5 bases from V and 3 from J; bases not matched to a gene: 9. This CDR3 is 15 amino acids long. The V gene's germline CDR1 is SGHRS and CDR2 YFSETQ. DNA of the CDR3: TGCGCCAGCAGGACACGACAGGGGTCGGACACTGAAGCTTTCTTT. It translates to CASRTRQGSDTEAFF.

This clonotype was observed at least ten times. J is TRBJ1-5 and V is TRBV20-1; the D gene is possibly TRBD1 (6 bases). Trimming stripped 0 bases from V and 3 bases from J, with 9 bases between. The CDR3 covers 14 residues. Germline CDR1 and CDR2: DFQATT and SNEGSKA (reference sequence). The CDR3 spells CSARDHRANQPQHF. The DNA of the CDR3 is TGCAGTGCTAGAGATCACAGGGCCAATCAGCCCCAGCATTTT.

The rearrangement uses TRBV7-3 and TRBJ2-7, with TRBD2 matching over 7 bases. The V segment lost 2 bases and the J segment 7 bases; nucleotides outside the gene matches: 8. Germline loops: CDR1 SGHTA, CDR2 FQGTGA. This CDR3 region has 14 residues. CDR3 loop: CASSLGTTYSEQYF. The CDR3 DNA is TGTGCCAGCAGCTTAGGGACTACCTACAGTGAGCAGTACTTC. The complete variable domain, with remaining parts taken from reference TRBV7-3 and TRBJ2-7, reads GAGVSQTPSNKVTEKGKYVELRCDPISGHTALYWYRQSLGQGPEFLIYFQGTGAADDSGLPNDRFFAVRPEGSVSTLKIQRTERGDSAVYLCASSLGTTYSEQYFGPGTRLTVT.

The rearrangement uses TRBV4-1 and TRBJ1-6; a weak D match, TRBD1 (5 bases). The CDR3 has 17 amino acids. Germline CDR1 is MGHRA and CDR2 is YSYEKL. With 4 bases removed from V and 6 bases from J, the gap between germline ends came to 19 bases. Here the CDR3 DNA reads TGCGCCAGCAGCCTGGGACTCCCGGCCGGTTTTAATTCACCCCTCCACTTT. Encoded protein: CASSLGLPAGFNSPLHF.

This clonotype occurred many times. V and J are TRBV11-2 and TRBJ1-6; D remains ambiguous. V was cut by 3 bases and J by 6 bases, with 6 bases left in between. The germline CDR1 and CDR2 sequences are SGHAT and FQNNGV. This CDR3 comprises 13 residues. The CDR3 nucleotides read TGTGCCAGCAGCTTCGACTTTAATTCACCCCTCCACTTT. This sequence encodes CASSFDFNSPLHF.

The V gene is TRBV2, the J gene TRBJ1-5, with D possibly being TRBD1 (5 bases). Trimming cost V 6 bases and J 1 base, with 16 bases left between them. The germline V gene has CDR1 SNHLY and CDR2 FYNNEI. The CDR3 is made up of 16 amino acids. This CDR3 reads CASREWAGSSNQPQHF. The CDR3 coding sequence is TGTGCCAGCAGAGAATGGGCAGGGTCGAGCAATCAGCCCCAGCATTTT.

This clonotype was counted at least ten times. The rearrangement uses TRBV12-3 or TRBV12-4 and TRBJ2-7, with D perhaps matching TRBD2 (6 bases). Trimming pared 5 bases from V and 5 bases from J, leaving 10 bases between. The CDR3 length is 12 residues. Here the CDR3 DNA reads TGTGCCAGCAGTCCCCCGGGGGACGAGCAGTACTTC. This encodes CASSPPGDEQYF.

The V call is TRBV5-5, the J call TRBJ1-4, with 8 bases lining up with TRBD1. V was clipped by 3 bases and J by 6 bases; unmatched bases: 13. There are 17 residues in the CDR3. Germline CDR1 is SGHKS and CDR2 is YYEKEE (reference sequence). CDR3 loop: CASSSSLGQADDEKLFF. The CDR3 nucleotides are TGTGCCAGCAGCTCCTCCCTGGGACAGGCTGATGATGAAAAACTGTTTTTT. The full variable domain, in which reference TRBV5-5 and TRBJ1-4 provide the parts outside the CDR3, is DAGVTQSPTHLIKTRGQQVTLRCSPISGHKSVSWYQQVLGQGPQFIFQYYEKEERGRGNFPDRFSARQFPNYSSELNVNALLLGDSALYLCASSSSLGQADDEKLFFGSGTQLSVL.

V is TRBV7-9 and J is TRBJ1-5; TRBD1 might be the D (5 bases). The V end was cut by 7 bases, the J end by 4 bases, with 14 bases between. The germline CDR1 and CDR2 sequences are SEHNR and FQNEAQ (reference sequence). The CDR3 extends over 14 amino acids. The CDR3 sequence: CASKLTGLNQPQHF. CDR3 bases: TGTGCCAGCAAGTTAACGGGACTAAATCAGCCCCAGCATTTT.